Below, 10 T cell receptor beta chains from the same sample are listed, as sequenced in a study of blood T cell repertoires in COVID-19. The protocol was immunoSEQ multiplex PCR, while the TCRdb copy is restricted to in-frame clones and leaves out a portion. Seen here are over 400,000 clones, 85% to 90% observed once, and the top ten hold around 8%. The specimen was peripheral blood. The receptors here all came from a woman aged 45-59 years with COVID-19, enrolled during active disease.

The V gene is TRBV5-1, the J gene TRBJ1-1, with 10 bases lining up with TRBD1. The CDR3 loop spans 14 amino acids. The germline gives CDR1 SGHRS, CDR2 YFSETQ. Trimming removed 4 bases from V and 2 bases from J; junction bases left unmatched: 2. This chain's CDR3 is CASSGDRGNTEAFF. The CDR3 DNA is TGCGCCAGCAGCGGGGACAGGGGAAACACTGAAGCTTTCTTT. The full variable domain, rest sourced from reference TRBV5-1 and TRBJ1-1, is KAGVTQTPRYLIKTRGQQVTLSCSPISGHRSVSWYQQTPGQGLQFLFEYFSETQRNKGNFPGRFSGRQFSNSRSEMNVSTLELGDSALYLCASSGDRGNTEAFFGQGTRLTVV.

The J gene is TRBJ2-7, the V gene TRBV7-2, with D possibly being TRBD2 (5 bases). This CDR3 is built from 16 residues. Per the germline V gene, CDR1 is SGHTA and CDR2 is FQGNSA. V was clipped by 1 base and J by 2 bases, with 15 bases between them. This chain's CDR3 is CASSLGGEWVPYEQYF. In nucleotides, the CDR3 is TGTGCCAGCAGCTTAGGGGGAGAATGGGTTCCCTACGAGCAGTACTTC.

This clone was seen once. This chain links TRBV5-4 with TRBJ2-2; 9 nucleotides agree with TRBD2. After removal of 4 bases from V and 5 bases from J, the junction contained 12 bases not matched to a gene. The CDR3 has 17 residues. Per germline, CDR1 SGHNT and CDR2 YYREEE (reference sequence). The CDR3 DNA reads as TGTGCCAGCAGCCGAGTTGTTCTAGCGGGGCGGACCGGGGAGCTGTTTTTT. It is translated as CASSRVVLAGRTGELFF. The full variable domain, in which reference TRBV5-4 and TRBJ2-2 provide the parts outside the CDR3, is ETGVTQSPTHLIKTRGQQVTLRCSSQSGHNTVSWYQQALGQGPQFIFQYYREEENGRGNFPPRFSGLQFPNYSSELNVNALELDDSALYLCASSRVVLAGRTGELFFGEGSRLTVL.

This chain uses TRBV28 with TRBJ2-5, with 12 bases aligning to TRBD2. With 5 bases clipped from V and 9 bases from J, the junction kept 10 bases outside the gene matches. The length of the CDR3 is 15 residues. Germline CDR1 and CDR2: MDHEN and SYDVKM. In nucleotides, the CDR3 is TGTGCCAGCAGTCCGACTAGCGGGGGACCCAGGGCCCAGTACTTC. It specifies CASSPTSGGPRAQYF.

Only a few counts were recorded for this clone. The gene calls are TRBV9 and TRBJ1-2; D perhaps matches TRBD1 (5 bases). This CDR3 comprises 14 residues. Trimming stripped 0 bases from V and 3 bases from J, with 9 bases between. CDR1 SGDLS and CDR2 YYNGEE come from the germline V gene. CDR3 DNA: TGTGCCAGCAGCGTAGCGACAGAATACTATGGCTACACCTTC. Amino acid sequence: CASSVATEYYGYTF.

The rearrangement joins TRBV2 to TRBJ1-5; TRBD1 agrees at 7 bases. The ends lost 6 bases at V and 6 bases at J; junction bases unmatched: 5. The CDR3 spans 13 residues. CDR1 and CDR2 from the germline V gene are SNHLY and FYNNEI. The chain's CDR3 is CASRMEGAQPQHF. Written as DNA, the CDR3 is TGTGCCAGCAGAATGGAGGGGGCTCAGCCCCAGCATTTT.

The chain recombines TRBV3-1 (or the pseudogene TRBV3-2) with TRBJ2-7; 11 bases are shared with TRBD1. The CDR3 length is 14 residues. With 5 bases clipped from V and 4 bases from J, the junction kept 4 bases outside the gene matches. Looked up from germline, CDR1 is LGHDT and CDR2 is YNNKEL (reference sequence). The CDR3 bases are TGTGCCAGCAGCTTCGGGACAGGGGGTTACGAGCAGTACTTC. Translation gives CASSFGTGGYEQYF.

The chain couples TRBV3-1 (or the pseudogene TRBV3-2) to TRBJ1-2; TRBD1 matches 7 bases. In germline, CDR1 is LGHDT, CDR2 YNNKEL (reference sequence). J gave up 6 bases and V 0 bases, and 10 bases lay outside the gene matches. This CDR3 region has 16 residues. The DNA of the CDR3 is TGTGCCAGCAGCCAAGAAAGAGAGGGAGACAGGGATGGCTACACCTTC. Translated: CASSQEREGDRDGYTF.

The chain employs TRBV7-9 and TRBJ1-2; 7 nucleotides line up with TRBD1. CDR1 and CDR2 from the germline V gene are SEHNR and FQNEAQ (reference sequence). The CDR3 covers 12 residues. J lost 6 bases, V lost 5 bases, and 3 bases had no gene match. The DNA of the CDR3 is TGTGCCAGCAGCCTACAGGGGCATGGCTACACCTTC. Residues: CASSLQGHGYTF.

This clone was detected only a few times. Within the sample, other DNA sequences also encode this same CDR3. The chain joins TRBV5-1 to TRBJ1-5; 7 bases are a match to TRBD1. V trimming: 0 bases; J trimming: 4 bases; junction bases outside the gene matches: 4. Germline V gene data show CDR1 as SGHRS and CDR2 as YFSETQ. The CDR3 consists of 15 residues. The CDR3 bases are TGCGCCAGCAGCTTGGCTGGGACAGTGAATCAGCCCCAGCATTTT. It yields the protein CASSLAGTVNQPQHF.